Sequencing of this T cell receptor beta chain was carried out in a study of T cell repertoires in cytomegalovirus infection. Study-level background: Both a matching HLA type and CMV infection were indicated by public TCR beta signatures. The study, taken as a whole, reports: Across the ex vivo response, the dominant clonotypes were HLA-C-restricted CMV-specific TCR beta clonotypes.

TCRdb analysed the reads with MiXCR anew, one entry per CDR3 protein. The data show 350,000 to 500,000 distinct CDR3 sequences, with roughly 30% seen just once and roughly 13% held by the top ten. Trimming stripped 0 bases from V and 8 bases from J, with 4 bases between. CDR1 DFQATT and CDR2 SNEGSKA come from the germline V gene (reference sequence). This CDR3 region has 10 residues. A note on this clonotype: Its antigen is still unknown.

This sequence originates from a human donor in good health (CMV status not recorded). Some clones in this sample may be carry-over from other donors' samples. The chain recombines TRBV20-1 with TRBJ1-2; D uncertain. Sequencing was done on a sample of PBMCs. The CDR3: CSAREGGYTF. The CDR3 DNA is TGCAGTGCTAGAGAGGGGGGCTACACCTTC.